The clone carrying this T cell receptor (beta chain) was counted a few times. Its target is not known. On the basis of clinical symptoms, serum thyroxine and TRAb, thyroid ultrasound and orbital computed tomography, diagnoses were made. This entry is derived from a study of T cells in Graves' hyperthyroidism and ophthalmopathy. Study at large: Peripheral blood collection took place at initial diagnosis, before any treatment. Study results and caveats: Blood also carried most thyroid clonotypes expanded above 0.001. A model of 13 V-J features distinguished ophthalmopathy from stable hyperthyroidism.

Amplification of TCR beta CDR3 regions was performed using RNA transcripts as template. RT-PCR in the first round (using the HTBI primer set) targeted the TCR CDR3. MiXCR was run by TCRdb on the multiplex PCR reads, yielding one entry per CDR3 protein. The table shows approximately 530,000 distinct CDR3 sequences, with over 15% occurring only once. Germline V CDR1 and CDR2: SGHKS, YYEKEE (reference sequence). Unmatched junction bases numbered 9, after V lost 0 bases and J lost 13 bases. The CDR3 covers 14 residues. Material for sequencing was blood. This sequence originates from a woman in her late teens or twenties with Graves' hyperthyroidism. V and J are TRBV5-5 and TRBJ2-5; TRBD1 agrees at 10 bases. CDR3 residues: CASSLVSLGQGLYF. DNA of the CDR3: TGTGCCAGCAGCTTGGTATCTTTGGGACAGGGGTTGTACTTC.